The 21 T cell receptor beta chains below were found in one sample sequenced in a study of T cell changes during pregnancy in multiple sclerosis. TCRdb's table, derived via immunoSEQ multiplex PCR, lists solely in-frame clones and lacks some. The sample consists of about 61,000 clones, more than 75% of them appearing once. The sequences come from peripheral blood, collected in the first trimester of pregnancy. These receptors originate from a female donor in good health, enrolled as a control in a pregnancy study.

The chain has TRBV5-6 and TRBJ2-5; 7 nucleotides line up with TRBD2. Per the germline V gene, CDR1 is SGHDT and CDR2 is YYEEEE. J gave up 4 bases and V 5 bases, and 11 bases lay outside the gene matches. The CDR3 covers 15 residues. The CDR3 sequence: CASRSKRELGETQYF. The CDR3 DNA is TGTGCCAGCAGATCTAAGCGGGAATTAGGAGAGACCCAGTACTTC.

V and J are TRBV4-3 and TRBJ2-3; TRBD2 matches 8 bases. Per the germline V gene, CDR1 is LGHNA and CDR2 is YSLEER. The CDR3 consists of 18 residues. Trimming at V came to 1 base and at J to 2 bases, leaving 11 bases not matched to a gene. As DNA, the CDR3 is TGCGCCAGCAGCCAAGGAGGGGGTAGCGGGATTTTCACAGATACGCAGTATTTT. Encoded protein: CASSQGGGSGIFTDTQYF.

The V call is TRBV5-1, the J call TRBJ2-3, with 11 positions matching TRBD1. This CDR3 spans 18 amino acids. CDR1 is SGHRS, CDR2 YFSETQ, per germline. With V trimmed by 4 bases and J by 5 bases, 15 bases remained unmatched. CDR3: CASSPAISGTGGQDTQYF. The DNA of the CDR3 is TGCGCCAGCAGCCCCGCAATCTCCGGGACAGGGGGTCAAGATACGCAGTATTTT.

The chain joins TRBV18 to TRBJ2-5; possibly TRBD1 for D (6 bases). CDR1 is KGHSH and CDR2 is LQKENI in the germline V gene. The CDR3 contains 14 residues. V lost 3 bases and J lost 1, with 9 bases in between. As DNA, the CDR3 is TGTGCCAGCTCACCGGACAGTTTCCAAGAGACCCAGTACTTC. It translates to CASSPDSFQETQYF.

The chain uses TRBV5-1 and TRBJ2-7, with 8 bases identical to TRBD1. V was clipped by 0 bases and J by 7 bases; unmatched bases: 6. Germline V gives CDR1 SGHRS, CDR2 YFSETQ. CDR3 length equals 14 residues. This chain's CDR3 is CASSLGTGTREQYF. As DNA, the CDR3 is TGCGCCAGCAGCTTGGGGACAGGGACGCGGGAGCAGTACTTC. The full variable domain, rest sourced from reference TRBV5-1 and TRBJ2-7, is KAGVTQTPRYLIKTRGQQVTLSCSPISGHRSVSWYQQTPGQGLQFLFEYFSETQRNKGNFPGRFSGRQFSNSRSEMNVSTLELGDSALYLCASSLGTGTREQYFGPGTRLTVT.

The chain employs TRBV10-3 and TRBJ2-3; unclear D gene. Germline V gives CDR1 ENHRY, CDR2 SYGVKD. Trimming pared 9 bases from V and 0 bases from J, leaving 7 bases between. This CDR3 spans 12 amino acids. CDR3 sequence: CAIGLSTDTQYF. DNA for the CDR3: TGTGCCATTGGGCTCAGCACAGATACGCAGTATTTT.

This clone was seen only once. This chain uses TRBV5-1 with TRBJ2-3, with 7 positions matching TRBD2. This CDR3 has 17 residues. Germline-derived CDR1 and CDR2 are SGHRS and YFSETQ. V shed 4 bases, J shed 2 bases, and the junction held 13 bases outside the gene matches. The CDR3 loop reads CASSRFASGGPTDTQYF. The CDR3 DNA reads TGCGCCAGCAGCCGTTTTGCTAGCGGCGGACCCACAGATACGCAGTATTTT.

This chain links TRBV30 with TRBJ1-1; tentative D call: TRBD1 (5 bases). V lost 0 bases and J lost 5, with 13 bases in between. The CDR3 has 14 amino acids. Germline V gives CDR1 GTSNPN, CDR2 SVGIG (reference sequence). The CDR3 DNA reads TGTGCCTGGAGTGTACCACAGGTGAGGACTGAAGCTTTCTTT. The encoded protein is CAWSVPQVRTEAFF.

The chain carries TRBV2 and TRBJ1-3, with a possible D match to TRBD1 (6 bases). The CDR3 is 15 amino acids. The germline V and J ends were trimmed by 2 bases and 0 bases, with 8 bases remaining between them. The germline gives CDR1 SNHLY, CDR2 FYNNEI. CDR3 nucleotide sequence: TGTGCCAGCAGTGAATACAGGGACTCTGGAAACACCATATATTTT. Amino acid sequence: CASSEYRDSGNTIYF.

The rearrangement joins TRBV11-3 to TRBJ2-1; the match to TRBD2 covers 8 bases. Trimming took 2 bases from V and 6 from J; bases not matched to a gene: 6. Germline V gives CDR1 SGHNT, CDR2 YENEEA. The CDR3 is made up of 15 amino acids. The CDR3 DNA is TGTGCCAGCAGCTTAAACAGCGGGAGAATCAATGAGCAGTTCTTC. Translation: CASSLNSGRINEQFF.

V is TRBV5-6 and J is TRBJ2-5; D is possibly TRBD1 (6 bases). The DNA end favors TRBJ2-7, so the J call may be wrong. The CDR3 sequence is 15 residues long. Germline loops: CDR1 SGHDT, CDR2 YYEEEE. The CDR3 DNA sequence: TGTGCCAGCAGCTTGGGACAGGCAGTCTCCTACGAGCAGTACTTC. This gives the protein CASSLGQAVSYEQYF.

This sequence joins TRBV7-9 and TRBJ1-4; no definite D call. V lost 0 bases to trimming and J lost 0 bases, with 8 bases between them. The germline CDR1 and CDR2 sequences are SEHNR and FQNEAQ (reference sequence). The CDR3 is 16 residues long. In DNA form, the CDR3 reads TGTGCCAGCAGCTTAGCAGGAGGGCCAACTAATGAAAAACTGTTTTTT. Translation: CASSLAGGPTNEKLFF.

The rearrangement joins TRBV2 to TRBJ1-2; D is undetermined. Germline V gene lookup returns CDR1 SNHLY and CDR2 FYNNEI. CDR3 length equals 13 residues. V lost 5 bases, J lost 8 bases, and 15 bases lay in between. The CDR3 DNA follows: TGTGCCAGCAGTCCGTTCGGCCTAGAGGGCTACACCTTC. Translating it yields CASSPFGLEGYTF. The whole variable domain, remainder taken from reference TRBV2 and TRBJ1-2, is EPEVTQTPSHQVTQMGQEVILRCVPISNHLYFYWYRQILGQKVEFLVSFYNNEISEKSEIFDDQFSVERPDGSNFTLKIRSTKLEDSAMYFCASSPFGLEGYTFGSGTRLTVV.

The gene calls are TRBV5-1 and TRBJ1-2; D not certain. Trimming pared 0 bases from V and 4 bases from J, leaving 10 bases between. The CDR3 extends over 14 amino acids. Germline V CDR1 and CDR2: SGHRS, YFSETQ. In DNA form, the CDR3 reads TGCGCCAGCAGCTTGGGTCAGCTAGTCTATGGCTACACCTTC. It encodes CASSLGQLVYGYTF.

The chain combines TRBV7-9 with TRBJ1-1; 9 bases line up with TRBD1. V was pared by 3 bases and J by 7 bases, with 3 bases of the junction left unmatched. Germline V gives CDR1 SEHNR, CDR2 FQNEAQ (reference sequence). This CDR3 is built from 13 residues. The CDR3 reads CASSLKGQGEAFF. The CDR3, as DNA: TGTGCCAGCAGCTTGAAGGGACAGGGTGAAGCTTTCTTT.

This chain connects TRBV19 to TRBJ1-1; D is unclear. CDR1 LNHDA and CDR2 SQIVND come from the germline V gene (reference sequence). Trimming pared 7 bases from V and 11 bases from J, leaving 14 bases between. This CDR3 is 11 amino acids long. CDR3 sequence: CASTLQEEAFF. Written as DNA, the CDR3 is TGTGCCAGTACCCTCCAGGAGGAGGCTTTCTTT.

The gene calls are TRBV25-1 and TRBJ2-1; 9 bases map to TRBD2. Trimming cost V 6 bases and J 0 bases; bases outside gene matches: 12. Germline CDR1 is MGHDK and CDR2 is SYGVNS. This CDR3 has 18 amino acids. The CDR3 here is CASSHPRRTSDSYNEQFF. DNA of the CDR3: TGTGCCAGCAGCCACCCCCGTCGGACTAGCGACTCCTACAATGAGCAGTTCTTC.

CDR3 in DNA: TGTGCCAGCACCCGGACAGGGGCCGCCCACTATGGCTACACCTTC. Protein sequence: CASTRTGAAHYGYTF. The rearrangement joins TRBV6-5 to TRBJ1-2; 9 bases agree with TRBD1. Trimming at V came to 7 bases and at J to 3 bases, leaving 9 bases not matched to a gene. The CDR3 is 15 amino acids. Germline V lookup: CDR1 MNHEY, CDR2 SVGAGI.

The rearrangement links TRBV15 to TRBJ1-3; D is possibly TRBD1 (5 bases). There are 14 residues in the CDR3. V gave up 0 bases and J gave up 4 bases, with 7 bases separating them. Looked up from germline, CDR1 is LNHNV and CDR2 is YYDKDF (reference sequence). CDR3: CATSREGAGNTIYF. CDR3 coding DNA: TGTGCCACCAGCAGAGAAGGGGCGGGAAACACCATATATTTT.

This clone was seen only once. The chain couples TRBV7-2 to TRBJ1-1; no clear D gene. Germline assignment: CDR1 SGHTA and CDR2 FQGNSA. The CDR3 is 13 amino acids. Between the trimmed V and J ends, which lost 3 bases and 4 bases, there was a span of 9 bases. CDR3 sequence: CASSFFGATEAFF. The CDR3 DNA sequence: TGTGCCAGCAGCTTTTTCGGAGCCACTGAAGCTTTCTTT.

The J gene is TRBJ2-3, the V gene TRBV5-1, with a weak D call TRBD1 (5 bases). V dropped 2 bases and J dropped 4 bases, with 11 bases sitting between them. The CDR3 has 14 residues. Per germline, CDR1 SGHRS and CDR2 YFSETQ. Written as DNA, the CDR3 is TGCGCCAGCAGCTTCCAGGGCGCCGCAGATACGCAGTATTTT. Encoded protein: CASSFQGAADTQYF. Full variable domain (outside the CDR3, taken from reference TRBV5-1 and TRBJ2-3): KAGVTQTPRYLIKTRGQQVTLSCSPISGHRSVSWYQQTPGQGLQFLFEYFSETQRNKGNFPGRFSGRQFSNSRSEMNVSTLELGDSALYLCASSFQGAADTQYFGPGTRLTVL.